This T cell receptor beta chain was found in a study of blood T cell repertoires in COVID-19. Germline CDR1 MNHNY, CDR2 SVGAGI (reference sequence). V was trimmed by 3 bases and J by 6 bases, leaving 21 bases between them. The length of the CDR3 is 16 residues. Seattle researchers signed up patients amid active infection and tracked them longitudinally. Sequencing used immunoSEQ multiplex PCR; TCRdb keeps in-frame clones, though not all of them. There are approximately 330,000 clones in the sample; roughly 89% occur only once, and approximately 9.3% lies in the top ten. This clonotype was sampled from a man under 40 with COVID-19, enrolled during active disease. The source material was peripheral blood. The chain joins TRBV6-6 to TRBJ2-7, with a possible D match to TRBD1 (6 bases). The CDR3 DNA follows: TGTGCCAGCAGTTATAAGGGGGAATTCCTGTCTGGCGAGCAGTACTTC. Translation gives CASSYKGEFLSGEQYF.